The rows below give T cell receptor beta chains drawn from one sample of a study of beta chain features in type 1 diabetes. TCRdb's copy holds only in-frame clones and misses some; the assay was immunoSEQ multiplex PCR. Here the sample spans 95,000 to 110,000 clones, 28% being singletons. Sequences were obtained from central memory CD4+ T cells from blood. The receptors shown here come from a woman between 18 and 29 years old with type 1 diabetes. Both conserved end residues are trimmed from each CDR3. The D gene is left open where the match is weak. Clone size is given for some rows only: seen once, a few or many times, or a class if the clone is expanded.

.,.,TRBV18,TRBJ1-2,ASSPTGSAIGYT
TRBD1,.,TRBV2,TRBJ2-7,ASSQGAGEQY
.,.,TRBV28,TRBJ1-2,ASRLDRNYGYT
TRBD1,.,TRBV14,TRBJ1-1,ASSQNPLRTGVTEAF
.,.,TRBV18,TRBJ2-5,ASSPQFRGGETQY
.,few,TRBV19,TRBJ2-1,ASIGRDPDIYNEQF
TRBD1,.,TRBV5-1,TRBJ2-1,ASSPGTGGHEQF
TRBD2,.,TRBV28,TRBJ2-1,ASSPSGTQRREQF
.,few,TRBV5-1,TRBJ2-6,ASAGRTSGANVLT
TRBD1,once,TRBV13,TRBJ2-5,ASLGDRGLETQY
TRBD2,.,TRBV2,TRBJ2-3,ASSEALTSGVINTQY